This T cell receptor beta chain is from a study of blood T cell repertoires in COVID-19. The CDR3 consists of 19 residues. Germline CDR1 reads LNHDA; CDR2 reads SQIVND (reference sequence). V shed 1 base and J 0 bases; nucleotides not matched to a gene: 10. Assay: immunoSEQ multiplex PCR; the TCRdb copy retains only in-frame clones and omits some. The table shows about 140,000 clones, with just over 85% occurring only once. This TCR was sampled from a woman aged 55 to 70 with acute or convalescent COVID-19. The sample was peripheral blood. The chain joins TRBV19 to TRBJ2-3, with 10 bases that match TRBD1. CDR3 loop: CASSIGGQGGAPSTDTQYF. Here the CDR3 DNA reads TGTGCCAGTAGTATAGGCGGACAGGGGGGCGCCCCTAGCACAGATACGCAGTATTTT. The full variable domain, rest sourced from reference TRBV19 and TRBJ2-3, is DGGITQSPKYLFRKEGQNVTLSCEQNLNHDAMYWYRQDPGQGLRLIYYSQIVNDFQKGDIAEGYSVSREKKESFPLTVTSAQKNPTAFYLCASSIGGQGGAPSTDTQYFGPGTRLTVL.